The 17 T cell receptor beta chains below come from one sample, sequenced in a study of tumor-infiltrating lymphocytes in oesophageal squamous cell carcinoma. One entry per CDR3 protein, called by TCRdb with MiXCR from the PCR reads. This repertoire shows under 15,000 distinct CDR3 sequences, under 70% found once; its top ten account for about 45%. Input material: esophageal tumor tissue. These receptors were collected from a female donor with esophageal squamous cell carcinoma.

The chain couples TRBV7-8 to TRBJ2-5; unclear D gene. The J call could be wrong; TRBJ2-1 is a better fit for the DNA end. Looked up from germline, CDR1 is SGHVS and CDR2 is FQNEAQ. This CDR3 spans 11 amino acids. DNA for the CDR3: TGTGCCAGCAGCCTTCACAATGAGCAGTTCTTC. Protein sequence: CASSLHNEQFF.

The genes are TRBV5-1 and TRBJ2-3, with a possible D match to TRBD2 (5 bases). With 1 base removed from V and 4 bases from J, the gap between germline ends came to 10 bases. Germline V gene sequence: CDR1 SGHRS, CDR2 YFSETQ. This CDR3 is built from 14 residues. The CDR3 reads CASSLKVGADTQYF. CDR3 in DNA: TGCGCCAGCAGCTTGAAGGTCGGGGCAGATACGCAGTATTTT.

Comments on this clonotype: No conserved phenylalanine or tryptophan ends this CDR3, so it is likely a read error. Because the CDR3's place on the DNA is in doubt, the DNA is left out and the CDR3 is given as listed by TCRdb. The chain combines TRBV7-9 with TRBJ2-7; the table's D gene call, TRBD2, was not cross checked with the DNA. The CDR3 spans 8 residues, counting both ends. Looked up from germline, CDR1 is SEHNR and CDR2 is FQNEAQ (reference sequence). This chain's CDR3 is CASRPTSG.

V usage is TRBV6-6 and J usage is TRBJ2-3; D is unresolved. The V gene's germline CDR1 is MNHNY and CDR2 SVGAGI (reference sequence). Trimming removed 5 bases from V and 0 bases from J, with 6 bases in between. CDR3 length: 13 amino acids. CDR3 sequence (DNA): TGTGCCAGCAGTACATCTAGCACAGATACGCAGTATTTT. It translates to CASSTSSTDTQYF.

The chain's CDR3 is CASSGSGLAGAHEQYF. CDR3 bases: TGTGCCAGCAGCGGAAGCGGACTAGCGGGAGCCCACGAGCAGTACTTC. The rearrangement links TRBV7-8 to TRBJ2-1, with 13 bases identical to TRBD2. The closer fit of TRBJ2-7 to the DNA end suggests the J call may be wrong. The CDR3 has 16 residues. Germline CDR1 SGHVS, CDR2 FQNEAQ.

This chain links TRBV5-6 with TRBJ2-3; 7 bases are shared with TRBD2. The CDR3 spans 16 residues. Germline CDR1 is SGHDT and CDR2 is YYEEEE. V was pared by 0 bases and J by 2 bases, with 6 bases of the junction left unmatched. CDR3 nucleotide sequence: TGTGCCAGCAGCTTGGCGGCTAGCGGAATCACAGATACGCAGTATTTT. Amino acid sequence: CASSLAASGITDTQYF.

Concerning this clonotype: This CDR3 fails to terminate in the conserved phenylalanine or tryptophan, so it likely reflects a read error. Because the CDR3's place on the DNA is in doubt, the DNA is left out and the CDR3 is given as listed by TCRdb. CDR3 loop: CASSLESQIYGYTFGS. The chain is built from TRBV5-1 and TRBJ2-7. The CDR3 length is 16 residues, termini included. Per germline, CDR1 SGHRS and CDR2 YFSETQ.

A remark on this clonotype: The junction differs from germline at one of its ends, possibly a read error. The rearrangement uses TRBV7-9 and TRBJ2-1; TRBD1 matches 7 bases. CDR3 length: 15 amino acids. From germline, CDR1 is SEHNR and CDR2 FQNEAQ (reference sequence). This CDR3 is CASGLGGQTYNEQFF. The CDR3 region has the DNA TGTGCCAGCGGCTTAGGGGGACAGACATACAATGAACAGTTCTTC.

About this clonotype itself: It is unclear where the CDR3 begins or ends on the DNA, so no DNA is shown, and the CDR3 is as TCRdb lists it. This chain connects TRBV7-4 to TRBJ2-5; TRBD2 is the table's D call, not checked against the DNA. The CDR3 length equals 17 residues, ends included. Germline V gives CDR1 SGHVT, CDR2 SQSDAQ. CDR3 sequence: CASSLALRVFRRLHLRF.

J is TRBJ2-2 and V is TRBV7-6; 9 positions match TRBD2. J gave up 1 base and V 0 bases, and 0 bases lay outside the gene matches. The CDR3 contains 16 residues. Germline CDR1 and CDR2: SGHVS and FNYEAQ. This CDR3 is CASSLATSGNTGELFF. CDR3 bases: TGTGCCAGCAGCTTAGCGACTAGCGGGAACACCGGGGAGCTGTTTTTT.

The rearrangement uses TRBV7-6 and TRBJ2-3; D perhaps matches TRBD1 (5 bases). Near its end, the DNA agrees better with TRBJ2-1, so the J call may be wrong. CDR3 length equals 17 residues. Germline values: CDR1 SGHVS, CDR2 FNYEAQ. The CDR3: CASSLVHKAGFGNEQFF. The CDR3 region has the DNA TGTGCCAGCAGCTTAGTTCACAAGGCAGGGTTTGGTAATGAGCAGTTCTTC.

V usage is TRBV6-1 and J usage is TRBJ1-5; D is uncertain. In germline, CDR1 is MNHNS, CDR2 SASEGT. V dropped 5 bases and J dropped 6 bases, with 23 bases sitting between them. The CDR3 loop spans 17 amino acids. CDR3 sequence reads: CASSPRAGLLQSQPQHF. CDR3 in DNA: TGTGCCAGCAGTCCCCGCGCCGGACTCCTCCAAAGTCAGCCCCAGCATTTT.

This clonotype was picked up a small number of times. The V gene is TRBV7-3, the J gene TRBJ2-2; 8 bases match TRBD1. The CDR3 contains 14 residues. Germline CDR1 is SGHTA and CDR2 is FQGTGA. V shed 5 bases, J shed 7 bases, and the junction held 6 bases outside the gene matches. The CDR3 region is CASSPTGQGGELFF. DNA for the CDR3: TGTGCCAGCAGCCCCACTGGACAGGGCGGGGAGCTGTTTTTT.

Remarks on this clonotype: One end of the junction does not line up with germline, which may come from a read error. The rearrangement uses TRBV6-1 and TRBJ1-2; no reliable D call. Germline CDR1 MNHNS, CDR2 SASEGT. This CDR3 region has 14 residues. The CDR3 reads CASSEAENRSPLHF. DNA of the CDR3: TGTGCCAGCAGTGAAGCAGAGAACCGGTCACCCCTCCACTTC.

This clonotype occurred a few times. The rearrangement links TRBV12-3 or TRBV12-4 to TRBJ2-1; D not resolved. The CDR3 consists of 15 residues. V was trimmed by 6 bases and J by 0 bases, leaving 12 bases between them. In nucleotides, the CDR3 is TGTGCCAGCAGCCCATCGCGCTACTCCTACAATGAGCAGTTCTTC. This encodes CASSPSRYSYNEQFF.

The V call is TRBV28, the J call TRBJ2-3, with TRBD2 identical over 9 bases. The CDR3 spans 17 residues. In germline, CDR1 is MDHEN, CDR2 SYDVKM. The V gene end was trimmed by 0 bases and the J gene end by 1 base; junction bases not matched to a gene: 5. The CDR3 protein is CASSLWASGDGTDTQYF. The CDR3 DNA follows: TGTGCCAGCAGTTTATGGGCTAGCGGGGATGGCACAGATACGCAGTATTTT.

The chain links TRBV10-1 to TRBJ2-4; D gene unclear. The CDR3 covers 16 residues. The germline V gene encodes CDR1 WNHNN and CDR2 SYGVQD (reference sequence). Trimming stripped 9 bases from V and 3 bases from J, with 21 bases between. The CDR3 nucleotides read TGCGCCAGAGGCGCAACGCTTTCGGAGTACAAAAACATTCAGTACTTC. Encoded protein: CARGATLSEYKNIQYF.